This T cell receptor (beta chain) derives from a study of early T cells in non-severe SARS-CoV-2 infection. At the level of the study: The input, bulk RNA from unsorted whole blood, was sequenced, and chains were unpaired.

The CDR3 has 16 residues. CDR1 LNHDA and CDR2 SQIVND come from the germline V gene (reference sequence). The V and J ends lost 3 bases and 3 bases respectively, with 15 bases between them. Whole-study results and caveats: VDJdb matching, biased toward anti-spike CD8 responses, missed private and CD4 specificities.

In its sample, this clonotype was seen many times. What it recognizes is unknown. Unique molecular identifiers were affixed to single, distinct cDNA molecules. TCRdb re-called the 5' RACE reads with MiXCR, one entry per CDR3 protein. Seen here are 50,000 or so distinct CDR3 sequences, about 4.2% observed once, and the top ten hold 5% to 6.5%. The rearrangement joins TRBV19 to TRBJ1-5; D is possibly TRBD1 (5 bases). Sequenced: whole blood. The sequence came from an adult who was a healthcare worker with PCR-confirmed SARS-CoV-2 infection or an uninfected control (not recorded which). CDR3 bases: TGTGCCAGTAGTATTGGGTTCGGGGCTGACAATCAGCCCCAGCATTTT. Translated: CASSIGFGADNQPQHF.